This TCR beta chain is from a study of cytomegalovirus exposure and HLA in healthy donors. It was with 60 Vbeta and 13 Jbeta primers that the PCR ran. The assay was immunoSEQ multiplex PCR, and TCRdb's table has in-frame clones only and misses some. The table records approximately 140,000 clones, approximately 80% of them present only once. Germline CDR1 and CDR2: SNHLY and FYNNEI. The CDR3 consists of 14 residues. Trimming cost V 8 bases and J 5 bases; bases outside gene matches: 10. The sequence came from a male donor in good health and CMV-seronegative. Sequenced input: PBMCs. V gene TRBV2 combines with J gene TRBJ1-2, with TRBD1 matching 8 bases. CDR3 nucleotides: TGTGCCAGCGGCGGCGAGACAGGGGTTTATGGCTACACCTTC. Translating it yields CASGGETGVYGYTF.